Below are 29 T cell receptor beta chains sequenced from a single sample in a study of blood T cells in healthy people across ages. A second PCR of about 7 to 11 cycles used a sample-barcoded 5' primer and a J-beta primer mix. TCRdb ran MiXCR on the 5' RACE reads and lists one entry per CDR3 protein. This table has over 1.5 million distinct CDR3 sequences, around 50% appearing once. The sequenced sample consisted of blood. Receptors were obtained from a woman in her forties in good health.

The chain links TRBV11-2 to TRBJ2-1; D not certain. This CDR3 spans 16 amino acids. Trimming took off 1 base at V and 0 bases at J, with 10 bases between the two ends. Germline-derived CDR1 and CDR2 are SGHAT and FQNNGV. The DNA of the CDR3 is TGTGCCAGCAGCTTAGTTGGCAGACACTCCTACAATGAGCAGTTCTTC. Amino acid sequence: CASSLVGRHSYNEQFF. The entire variable domain, with the rest obtained from reference TRBV11-2 and TRBJ2-1, is as follows: EAGVAQSPRYKIIEKRQSVAFWCNPISGHATLYWYQQILGQGPKLLIQFQNNGVVDDSQLPKDRFSAERLKGVDSTLKIQPAKLEDSAVYLCASSLVGRHSYNEQFFGPGTRLTVL.

The CDR3 nucleotides are TGTGCCAGCAGCACCAGGATGGAAGGCTCTGGGGCCAACGTCCTGACTTTC. Translating it yields CASSTRMEGSGANVLTF. The J gene is TRBJ2-6, the V gene TRBV7-9; no clear D. The CDR3 is made up of 17 amino acids. CDR1 and CDR2 from the germline V gene are SEHNR and FQNEAQ (reference sequence). V was pared by 5 bases and J by 0 bases, with 14 bases between.

This clonotype was counted a few times. This chain uses TRBV7-2 with TRBJ2-1; the D gene could be TRBD1 or TRBD2 (5 bases each). This CDR3 is 17 amino acids long. CDR1 is SGHTA and CDR2 is FQGNSA in the germline V gene. V lost 5 bases, J lost 5 bases, and 22 bases lay in between. CDR3 residues: CASSPLLREMRDNEQFF. The CDR3 DNA reads TGTGCCAGCAGCCCGCTCCTCAGGGAGATGAGGGACAATGAGCAGTTCTTC.

This clonotype was counted only a few times. The rearrangement links TRBV5-1 to TRBJ2-1; D may be TRBD2 (5 bases). V lost 1 base and J lost 9, with 11 bases in between. Germline V gene lookup returns CDR1 SGHRS and CDR2 YFSETQ. CDR3 length: 13 amino acids. The CDR3 nucleotides are TGCGCCAGCAGCTTGCCACTAGGAGGTGAGCAGTTCTTC. As protein: CASSLPLGGEQFF. The variable domain in full, with the rest retrieved from reference TRBV5-1 and TRBJ2-1, is KAGVTQTPRYLIKTRGQQVTLSCSPISGHRSVSWYQQTPGQGLQFLFEYFSETQRNKGNFPGRFSGRQFSNSRSEMNVSTLELGDSALYLCASSLPLGGEQFFGPGTRLTVL.

This chain uses TRBV7-9 with TRBJ2-6, with 8 bases lining up with TRBD1. Germline loops: CDR1 SEHNR, CDR2 FQNEAQ (reference sequence). This CDR3 comprises 17 residues. Trimming took 7 bases from V and 1 from J; bases not matched to a gene: 9. CDR3 sequence (DNA): TGTGCCAGCACCGTTGACAGGGGATGGTCTGGGGCCAACGTCCTGACTTTC. Its protein product is CASTVDRGWSGANVLTF.

The chain combines TRBV20-1 with TRBJ2-3, with 9 bases fitting TRBD2. The CDR3 has 14 amino acids. The V and J ends lost 6 bases and 0 bases, in that order; junction bases with no gene match: 4. Germline CDR1 reads DFQATT; CDR2 reads SNEGSKA (reference sequence). CDR3 amino acids: CSATGLASTDTQYF. CDR3 bases: TGCAGTGCCACGGGACTAGCTAGCACAGATACGCAGTATTTT.

This clonotype has more than one count but fewer than ten. The V call is TRBV3-1, the J call TRBJ2-6; TRBD1 is a possible D gene (6 bases). Trimming shortened V by 5 bases and J by 7 bases, and 12 bases separated the two germline ends. There are 14 residues in the CDR3. Per the germline V gene, CDR1 is LGHDT and CDR2 is YNNKEL (reference sequence). The CDR3 protein is CASSETGTANVLTF. The CDR3 DNA reads TGTGCCAGCAGCGAAACCGGGACAGCCAACGTCCTGACTTTC.

The V gene is TRBV20-1, the J gene TRBJ2-5; D unresolved. Germline-derived CDR1 and CDR2 are DFQATT and SNEGSKA (reference sequence). This CDR3 spans 12 amino acids. Deletions cut 6 bases from V and 11 bases from J, with 19 bases between. The CDR3 here is CSAKGRNNEQYF. As DNA, the CDR3 is TGCAGTGCAAAGGGTCGTAACAATGAGCAGTACTTC.

This clonotype appeared a few times. The chain couples TRBV6-1 to TRBJ2-3; D is uncertain. The CDR3 runs to 19 residues. CDR1 MNHNS and CDR2 SASEGT come from the germline V gene. V gave up 6 bases and J gave up 1 base, with 26 bases separating them. DNA of the CDR3: TGTGCCAGCAGCCCCGACATACTTCAAATCAAATGGGGCACAGATACGCAGTATTTT. Amino acid sequence: CASSPDILQIKWGTDTQYF.

V and J are TRBV28 and TRBJ2-7; 7 nucleotides agree with TRBD1. The J call could be wrong; TRBJ2-4 is a better fit for the DNA end. Germline CDR1 MDHEN, CDR2 SYDVKM. The CDR3 is 14 residues long. The CDR3 loop is CASSYRGAGNIQYF. The CDR3 DNA reads TGTGCCAGCAGTTACAGGGGCGCGGGAAACATTCAGTACTTC.

The gene calls are TRBV28 and TRBJ2-1, with TRBD1 matching 7 bases. Per the germline V gene, CDR1 is MDHEN and CDR2 is SYDVKM. This CDR3 spans 14 amino acids. J was trimmed by 3 bases and V by 1 base; bases with no gene match: 0. The CDR3 DNA reads as TGTGCCAGCAGTTTATACAGGGGCTACAATGAGCAGTTCTTC. Encoded protein: CASSLYRGYNEQFF. The full variable domain, with the rest looked up from reference TRBV28 and TRBJ2-1, is DVKVTQSSRYLVKRTGEKVFLECVQDMDHENMFWYRQDPGLGLRLIYFSYDVKMKEKGDIPEGYSVSREKKERFSLILESASTNQTSMYLCASSLYRGYNEQFFGPGTRLTVL.

The V call is TRBV28, the J call TRBJ2-3, with 15 bases matching TRBD2. The germline CDR1 and CDR2 sequences are MDHEN and SYDVKM. The CDR3 covers 16 residues. The junction had 5 bases not matched to a gene; V was cut back by 6 bases and J by 4 bases. DNA for the CDR3: TGTGCCAGCAGCTGGACTAGCGGGGGGGTTGCAGATACGCAGTATTTT. This sequence encodes CASSWTSGGVADTQYF.

V and J are TRBV11-2 and TRBJ2-4; D call uncertain. The DNA end lines up better with TRBJ2-7; the J call may be wrong. The CDR3 spans 14 residues. Germline assignment: CDR1 SGHAT and CDR2 FQNNGV. The DNA of the CDR3 is TGTGCCAGCAGCTCTCTCAGCGTATCCTACGAGCAGTACTTC. It translates to CASSSLSVSYEQYF.

The V gene is TRBV12-3 or TRBV12-4, the J gene TRBJ1-2, with D perhaps matching TRBD1 (6 bases). V was pared by 5 bases and J by 8 bases, with 24 bases between. The CDR3 consists of 16 residues. The CDR3 is CASSPTPVGAREGYTF. The CDR3 bases are TGTGCCAGCAGTCCCACCCCGGTGGGGGCGCGGGAAGGCTACACCTTC.

This clonotype was counted only a few times. The J gene is TRBJ2-7, the V gene TRBV7-9; D not certain. The CDR3 totals 14 residues. The ends were cut back, 1 base at V and 2 bases at J, with 9 bases in the middle. CDR1 is SEHNR, CDR2 FQNEAQ, per germline (reference sequence). CDR3 DNA sequence: TGTGCCAGCAGCTTAGAGACACGTCCCTACGAGCAGTACTTC. Amino acid sequence: CASSLETRPYEQYF.

V gene TRBV20-1 combines with J gene TRBJ2-3; TRBD2 is a possible D gene (5 bases). Germline V CDR1 and CDR2: DFQATT, SNEGSKA (reference sequence). There are 14 residues in the CDR3. V gave up 5 bases and J gave up 2 bases, with 14 bases separating them. CDR3 sequence (DNA): TGCAGTGCTCCGACCTGGGAGTTCACAGATACGCAGTATTTT. Residues: CSAPTWEFTDTQYF.

This clonotype was detected only a few times. The rearrangement joins TRBV29-1 to TRBJ2-1; no clear D. Trimming pared 5 bases from V and 2 bases from J, leaving 7 bases between. The germline gives CDR1 SQVTM, CDR2 ANQGSEA. The CDR3 runs 12 residues. CDR3 sequence reads: CSVPQAYNEQFF. In DNA, the CDR3 is TGCAGCGTTCCCCAGGCCTACAATGAGCAGTTCTTC.

This clonotype was seen a few times. This chain joins TRBV20-1 and TRBJ1-5; the match to TRBD1 covers 7 bases. J was trimmed by 4 bases and V by 4 bases; bases with no gene match: 4. From germline, CDR1 is DFQATT and CDR2 SNEGSKA (reference sequence). This CDR3 region has 13 residues. In DNA form, the CDR3 reads TGCAGTGCTATATGGGACAGTAATCAGCCCCAGCATTTT. This codes for CSAIWDSNQPQHF.

This clonotype showed up just once. J is TRBJ1-5 and V is TRBV20-1; maybe TRBD1 (5 bases). Germline V gene sequence: CDR1 DFQATT, CDR2 SNEGSKA (reference sequence). The CDR3 spans 13 residues. Trimming removed 3 bases at V and 9 bases at J, with 15 bases between. For the CDR3, the DNA is TGCAGTGCTAGTGGGGGGGAATTGAGGCCCCAGCATTTT. It codes for CSASGGELRPQHF.

This chain links TRBV6-6 with TRBJ1-6, with 7 bases that match TRBD1. V lost 6 bases to trimming and J lost 10 bases; unmatched junction nucleotides: 12. This CDR3 is built from 15 residues. Germline values: CDR1 MNHNY, CDR2 SVGAGI (reference sequence). The CDR3 DNA reads as TGTGCCAGCAGCCCCGGGAAAGGGGGCTTGTCACCCCTCCACTTT. As protein: CASSPGKGGLSPLHF.

This chain connects TRBV7-2 to TRBJ1-2; no firm D call. Trimming cost V 5 bases and J 0 bases, with 10 bases left between them. The CDR3 runs 14 residues. Germline V gene lookup returns CDR1 SGHTA and CDR2 FQGNSA. In DNA form, the CDR3 reads TGTGCCAGCAGCGCCTACACCGCTAACTATGGCTACACCTTC. This gives the protein CASSAYTANYGYTF.

The CDR3 sequence: CASRAGSQETQYF. CDR3 in DNA: TGTGCCAGCAGAGCCGGGAGCCAAGAGACCCAGTACTTC. This sequence joins TRBV6-1 and TRBJ2-5; perhaps TRBD2 as D (6 bases). Germline assignment: CDR1 MNHNS and CDR2 SASEGT. V was shortened by 6 bases and J by 1 base, with 9 bases between the two germline ends. The length of the CDR3 is 13 residues.

The chain links TRBV5-4 to TRBJ2-6; tentative D call: TRBD2 (6 bases). Looked up from germline, CDR1 is SGHNT and CDR2 is YYREEE (reference sequence). This CDR3 is 17 amino acids long. The V end was cut by 4 bases, the J end by 0 bases, with 14 bases between. The CDR3: CASSTGRDFSGANVLTF. CDR3 DNA sequence: TGTGCCAGCAGCACTGGACGGGACTTCTCTGGGGCCAACGTCCTGACTTTC. Combining the CDR3 with reference TRBV5-4 and TRBJ2-6 gives the whole variable domain ETGVTQSPTHLIKTRGQQVTLRCSSQSGHNTVSWYQQALGQGPQFIFQYYREEENGRGNFPPRFSGLQFPNYSSELNVNALELDDSALYLCASSTGRDFSGANVLTFGAGSRLTVL.

This rearrangement joins TRBV7-9 to TRBJ1-5; 7 nucleotides align to TRBD1. Trimming cost V 0 bases and J 4 bases; bases outside gene matches: 0. This CDR3 spans 14 amino acids. The germline gives CDR1 SEHNR, CDR2 FQNEAQ (reference sequence). CDR3: CASSLADRNQPQHF. In nucleotides, the CDR3 is TGTGCCAGCAGCTTAGCGGACAGGAATCAGCCCCAGCATTTT. Together with reference TRBV7-9 and TRBJ1-5, the CDR3 gives the full variable domain: DTGVSQNPRHKITKRGQNVTFRCDPISEHNRLYWYRQTLGQGPEFLTYFQNEAQLEKSRLLSDRFSAERPKGSFSTLEIQRTEQGDSAMYLCASSLADRNQPQHFGDGTRLSIL.

The chain joins TRBV29-1 to TRBJ2-3; no clear D. CDR1 and CDR2 (germline): SQVTM, ANQGSEA. V lost 4 bases, J lost 3 bases, and 11 bases lay in between. The CDR3 sequence is 13 residues long. CDR3 amino acids: CSVGRKLTDTQYF. CDR3 nucleotide sequence: TGCAGCGTTGGCAGGAAACTAACAGATACGCAGTATTTT.

This clonotype was seen only a few times. The genes are TRBV7-6 and TRBJ1-2; no definite D call. Germline CDR1 and CDR2: SGHVS and FNYEAQ. V was trimmed by 5 bases and J by 2 bases, leaving 12 bases between them. There are 14 residues in the CDR3. CDR3 amino acids: CASSPTWANYGYTF. CDR3 nucleotides: TGTGCCAGCAGCCCGACGTGGGCCAACTATGGCTACACCTTC.

The V call is TRBV20-1, the J call TRBJ1-6; no definite D call. The CDR3 consists of 16 residues. V dropped 0 bases and J dropped 3 bases, with 12 bases sitting between them. The germline V gene has CDR1 DFQATT and CDR2 SNEGSKA (reference sequence). The CDR3 nucleotides are TGCAGTGCTAGAGACAGCCAGAATAACTATAATTCACCCCTCCACTTT. Translated, it gives CSARDSQNNYNSPLHF.

This sequence joins TRBV27 and TRBJ1-1; D is unresolved. The length of the CDR3 is 13 residues. Deletions cut 6 bases from V and 5 bases from J, with 13 bases between. CDR1 and CDR2 from the germline V gene are MNHEY and SMNVEV (reference sequence). CDR3 sequence (DNA): TGTGCCAGCAGCCCACTCGGAGTAACTGAAGCTTTCTTT. Its translation: CASSPLGVTEAFF.

The gene calls are TRBV20-1 and TRBJ2-3; 16 bases fit TRBD2. CDR3 length: 17 amino acids. Trimming cost V 4 bases and J 5 bases; bases outside gene matches: 9. Per the germline V gene, CDR1 is DFQATT and CDR2 is SNEGSKA (reference sequence). CDR3 nucleotides: TGCAGTGCTAAGAGGGGACTAGCGGGGGGGCTCGGAGATACGCAGTATTTT. It yields the protein CSAKRGLAGGLGDTQYF.